The sequence of this T cell receptor beta chain was determined in a study of blood T cell repertoires in COVID-19. Study-wide background: Specimens from acute and convalescent COVID-19 originated in the United States, Italy and Spain. In each case, the material was cDNA or gDNA derived from T cells, B-cell-depleted T cells, or PBMCs.

In the original analysis: Amplification from reference gene primers served as the basis for estimated nucleated cell counts. Clones were read by immunoSEQ multiplex PCR, and TCRdb kept only the in-frame ones, dropping some. V, J and clone size are taken as reported in that table, and D and trimming were inferred from the DNA itself. The table shows around 120,000 clones, with about nine tenths occurring only once. The CDR3 runs to 16 residues. Trimming took off 1 base at V and 1 base at J, with 13 bases between the two ends. Germline V gene lookup returns CDR1 KGHSH and CDR2 LQKENI. The receptor's source is a human donor in a cohort sampled during active COVID-19. The J gene is TRBJ1-2, the V gene TRBV18; D not certain. The sequencing sample was made of peripheral blood. The CDR3 DNA reads as TGTGCCAGCTCACCACGGACCGGGCGGGATAACTATGGCTACACCTTC. It translates to CASSPRTGRDNYGYTF.